The TCR beta chain described here comes from a study of T cells after posttransplantation cyclophosphamide. TCRdb's table, derived via immunoSEQ multiplex PCR, lists solely in-frame clones and lacks some. The data show 20,000 to 25,000 clones, with none appearing a single time. The CDR3 runs to 14 residues. The germline V gene encodes CDR1 SGHAT and CDR2 FQDESV (reference sequence). V lost 1 base and J lost 5, with 8 bases in between. In its sample, this clone was seen many times. Cyclophosphamide on days +3 and +4 followed busulfan-fludarabine conditioning and a marrow graft. This receptor was obtained from a male patient between 18 and 35 years old who received an allogeneic stem cell transplant from a related donor, was CMV-positive, and had no GVHD. Certain T cells may be donor cells from the graft. This chain links TRBV11-1 with TRBJ2-2; D is undetermined. The sample here was PBMCs, taken after allogeneic stem cell transplant with posttransplant cyclophosphamide. The CDR3 reads CASSLVAGTGELFF. CDR3 bases: TGTGCCAGCAGCTTAGTTGCCGGGACCGGGGAGCTGTTTTTT.